This T cell receptor beta chain derives from a study of response to subunit inactivated influenza vaccine. General study results and limits: Authors suggested each seasonal flu vaccination may recruit only limited numbers of new T cells.

MiXCR, run by TCRdb on the RT-PCR reads, gives a single entry per CDR3 protein. The table includes about 500,000 distinct CDR3 sequences, more than 15% detected once. About this clonotype: Its specificity is unknown.

V was shortened by 7 bases and J by 5 bases, with 9 bases between the two germline ends. Germline V CDR1 and CDR2: MNHEY, SVGAGI. CDR3 length: 12 residues. Sample: CD4+ T cells sorted from PBMCs, taken around 25 months after vaccination. This chain joins TRBV6-5 and TRBJ2-1; no firm D call. The sequence was collected from a man in his fifties or sixties who received an inactivated influenza vaccine. The CDR3 region has the DNA TGTGCCAGCAAAGGGATCGACAATGAGCAGTTCTTC. It is translated as CASKGIDNEQFF.